One sample yielded the 24 T cell receptor beta chains listed below, sequenced in a study of control samples from healthy donors and cancer patients. Assay used: immunoSEQ multiplex PCR; TCRdb lists only in-frame clones, some missing. The sample lists about 73,000 clones, roughly 84% occurring once. The sequencing sample was made of blood. Receptor source: a woman aged 50 to 60 in good health.

The CDR3, as DNA: TGTGCCAGCAGCCCACACCCTAGCGGGAGAGGGGAGCAGTTCTTC. Residues: CASSPHPSGRGEQFF. This chain joins TRBV3-1 (or the pseudogene TRBV3-2) and TRBJ2-1; TRBD2 agrees at 10 bases. Germline loops: CDR1 LGHDT, CDR2 YNNKEL (reference sequence). The ends lost 4 bases at V and 10 bases at J; junction bases unmatched: 10. This CDR3 has 15 residues.

This clone was recorded once. The rearrangement links TRBV29-1 to TRBJ1-1; tentative D call: TRBD1 (5 bases). CDR3 length: 12 amino acids. Between the trimmed V and J ends, which lost 5 bases and 6 bases, there was a span of 13 bases. Germline loops: CDR1 SQVTM, CDR2 ANQGSEA. CDR3 sequence reads: CSVIQGIAEAFF. The CDR3 nucleotides read TGCAGCGTTATCCAGGGCATCGCTGAAGCTTTCTTT.

In DNA, the CDR3 is TGTGCCAGCAGCGTAGGGACTAGCGGTCTCGAGCAGTACTTC. As protein: CASSVGTSGLEQYF. The genes are TRBV9 and TRBJ2-7, with 10 bases lining up with TRBD2. This CDR3 is 14 amino acids long. V was pared by 0 bases and J by 6 bases, with 3 bases of the junction left unmatched. CDR1 and CDR2 (germline): SGDLS, YYNGEE.

The chain joins TRBV6-4 to TRBJ1-6; the D gene is possibly TRBD1 (5 bases). V was clipped by 3 bases and J by 5 bases, with 8 bases between them. This CDR3 has 14 amino acids. Germline values: CDR1 MRHNA, CDR2 SNTAGT. The CDR3 nucleotides read TGTGCCAGCAGTGAATGGGGGAATAATTCACCCCTCCACTTT. This translates into CASSEWGNNSPLHF.

V and J are TRBV5-1 and TRBJ2-3; D call uncertain. This CDR3 contains 12 residues. Germline CDR1 is SGHRS and CDR2 is YFSETQ. Trimming stripped 3 bases from V and 4 bases from J, with 6 bases between. The CDR3 is CASSSKADTQYF. CDR3 sequence (DNA): TGCGCCAGCAGCTCAAAGGCAGATACGCAGTATTTT.

This sequence joins TRBV5-1 and TRBJ2-7; D not certain. The V gene lost 0 bases and the J gene lost 6 bases, with 16 bases spanning the gap. CDR1 and CDR2 (germline): SGHRS, YFSETQ. The CDR3 has 15 residues. CDR3 nucleotides: TGCGCCAGCAGCTTGGCGGTGGCGACCTCCGCCGAGCAGTACTTC. This translates into CASSLAVATSAEQYF.

This chain joins TRBV15 and TRBJ1-4; D uncertain. The CDR3 spans 11 residues. Trimming stripped 5 bases from V and 8 bases from J, with 6 bases between. Per the germline V gene, CDR1 is LNHNV and CDR2 is YYDKDF (reference sequence). This CDR3 reads CATSEDEKLFF. CDR3 DNA: TGTGCCACCAGCGAAGACGAAAAACTGTTTTTT.

V usage is TRBV6-5 and J usage is TRBJ2-1, with no clear D. The CDR3 totals 11 residues. Trimming removed 7 bases from V and 5 bases from J, with 6 bases in between. CDR1 and CDR2 (germline): MNHEY, SVGAGI. The CDR3 sequence is CASTYNNEQFF. DNA of the CDR3: TGTGCCAGCACCTACAACAATGAGCAGTTCTTC.

The sample holds one count of this clone. V and J are TRBV4-1 and TRBJ1-5; D not resolved. Germline V gene sequence: CDR1 MGHRA, CDR2 YSYEKL. This CDR3 comprises 15 residues. Between the trimmed V and J ends, which lost 1 base and 0 bases, there was a span of 7 bases. The CDR3 region is CASSQGWYSNQPQHF. The CDR3 DNA reads TGCGCCAGCAGCCAAGGCTGGTATAGCAATCAGCCCCAGCATTTT.

The chain combines TRBV5-4 with TRBJ2-1; TRBD1 might be the D (8 bases). With 1 base removed from V and 3 bases from J, the gap between germline ends came to 11 bases. This CDR3 has 15 residues. Germline V gene data show CDR1 as SGHNT and CDR2 as YYREEE (reference sequence). The CDR3 bases are TGTGCCAGCAGCTTGACAGGGGGGGGCTACAATGAGCAGTTCTTC. Translated: CASSLTGGGYNEQFF.

In this sample, this clone turned up once. This chain uses TRBV7-6 with TRBJ1-4; D not certain. Germline CDR1 is SGHVS and CDR2 is FNYEAQ. This CDR3 comprises 15 residues. V was shortened by 5 bases and J by 7 bases, with 17 bases between the two germline ends. Here the CDR3 reads CASSAIGPGGEKLFF. DNA of the CDR3: TGTGCCAGCAGCGCTATAGGGCCTGGCGGTGAAAAACTGTTTTTT.

CDR3 loop: CSVRAGYGQPQHF. Written as DNA, the CDR3 is TGCAGCGTCAGAGCCGGGTACGGTCAGCCCCAGCATTTT. The rearrangement joins TRBV29-1 to TRBJ1-5; the D is unclear. The germline V gene encodes CDR1 SQVTM and CDR2 ANQGSEA. The CDR3 is made up of 13 amino acids. Trimming cost V 6 bases and J 6 bases, with 15 bases left between them.

The genes are TRBV2 and TRBJ1-5; the match to TRBD1 covers 8 bases. This CDR3 is built from 16 residues. Looked up from germline, CDR1 is SNHLY and CDR2 is FYNNEI. The junction had 15 bases not matched to a gene; V was cut back by 7 bases and J by 7 bases. CDR3 residues: CASTRDRDRPKQPQHF. In DNA form, the CDR3 reads TGTGCCAGCACACGAGACCGGGACAGGCCCAAACAGCCCCAGCATTTT.

The CDR3 sequence is CAGRDRGNHEQYF. The CDR3 nucleotides read TGTGCCGGTAGGGACAGGGGAAACCACGAGCAGTACTTC. This chain connects TRBV2 to TRBJ2-7; 10 bases map to TRBD1. CDR1 is SNHLY and CDR2 is FYNNEI in the germline V gene. Unmatched junction bases numbered 9, after V lost 11 bases and J lost 5 bases. The CDR3 has 13 amino acids.

The chain employs TRBV5-4 and TRBJ1-6, with D maybe TRBD1 (5 bases). Germline values: CDR1 SGHNT, CDR2 YYREEE (reference sequence). V was cut by 1 base and J by 13 bases, with 9 bases left in between. The CDR3 runs to 12 residues. The CDR3 region has the DNA TGTGCCAGCAGCTTGTGGGGGAACCCCCTCCACTTT. Translated: CASSLWGNPLHF. The variable domain in full, completed from reference TRBV5-4 and TRBJ1-6, reads ETGVTQSPTHLIKTRGQQVTLRCSSQSGHNTVSWYQQALGQGPQFIFQYYREEENGRGNFPPRFSGLQFPNYSSELNVNALELDDSALYLCASSLWGNPLHFGNGTRLTVT.

The chain links TRBV3-1 (or the pseudogene TRBV3-2) to TRBJ1-1; no reliable D call. The CDR3 runs 14 residues. The germline V gene has CDR1 LGHDT and CDR2 YNNKEL (reference sequence). V dropped 5 bases and J dropped 11 bases, with 21 bases sitting between them. CDR3 DNA sequence: TGTGCCAGCAGCTCTCGGAGGGAGGGCACACGGGCTTTCTTT. Protein: CASSSRREGTRAFF.

V is TRBV28 and J is TRBJ2-7, with 8 bases fitting TRBD1. Germline V gene sequence: CDR1 MDHEN, CDR2 SYDVKM. V gave up 6 bases and J gave up 7 bases; unmatched junction bases: 14. The CDR3 runs 15 residues. In DNA, the CDR3 is TGTGCCAGCAGACTCGACAGGGGAGCGGCTGGAGAGCAGTACTTC. Protein product: CASRLDRGAAGEQYF.

This clone has only a few counts. In DNA form, the CDR3 reads TGCGCCAGCACTACGACACTTTACATGAACACTGAAGCTTTCTTT. Translation gives CASTTTLYMNTEAFF. This rearrangement joins TRBV10-1 to TRBJ1-1; D gene ambiguous. Per the germline V gene, CDR1 is WNHNN and CDR2 is SYGVQD (reference sequence). The CDR3 runs 15 residues. The germline V and J ends were trimmed by 7 bases and 0 bases, with 15 bases remaining between them.

The gene calls are TRBV12-5 and TRBJ2-1; the D gene is possibly TRBD2 (5 bases). This CDR3 comprises 14 residues. Germline V gives CDR1 LGHNT, CDR2 FRNRAP. V gave up 7 bases and J gave up 4 bases, with 14 bases separating them. This CDR3 reads CASVPPGDYNEQFF. The CDR3 coding sequence is TGTGCTAGTGTCCCGCCCGGGGATTACAATGAGCAGTTCTTC.

The genes are TRBV18 and TRBJ1-2; possibly TRBD1 for D (6 bases). Germline lookup yields CDR1 KGHSH and CDR2 LQKENI. The CDR3 consists of 15 residues. Trimming removed 0 bases at V and 3 bases at J, with 11 bases between. This CDR3 reads CASSPPKGVDYGYTF. CDR3 sequence (DNA): TGTGCCAGCTCACCACCGAAGGGGGTAGACTATGGCTACACCTTC.

The genes are TRBV7-8 and TRBJ2-7, with 7 nucleotides matching TRBD2. CDR1 and CDR2 from the germline V gene are SGHVS and FQNEAQ. This CDR3 is 14 amino acids long. V lost 0 bases and J lost 2; bases outside the gene matches: 1. The CDR3 coding sequence is TGTGCCAGCAGCTTAGCGGGAGGGCCCTACGAGCAGTACTTC. It translates to CASSLAGGPYEQYF. The whole variable domain, remainder taken from reference TRBV7-8 and TRBJ2-7, is GAGVSQSPRYKVAKRGQDVALRCDPISGHVSLFWYQQALGQGPEFLTYFQNEAQLDKSGLPSDRFFAERPEGSVSTLKIQRTQQEDSAVYLCASSLAGGPYEQYFGPGTRLTVT.

The J gene is TRBJ2-7, the V gene TRBV28; D remains unclear. The CDR3 runs to 10 residues. Trimming cost V 8 bases and J 1 base, with 3 bases left between them. From germline, CDR1 is MDHEN and CDR2 SYDVKM. CDR3 nucleotides: TGTGCCAGCGGGTCCTACGAGCAGTACTTC. Amino acid sequence: CASGSYEQYF.

The rearrangement uses TRBV3-1 (or the pseudogene TRBV3-2) and TRBJ2-5; 9 positions agree with TRBD1. This CDR3 has 15 residues. Germline assignment: CDR1 LGHDT and CDR2 YNNKEL (reference sequence). The trim removed 5 bases at V and 9 bases at J, leaving 13 bases unmatched. CDR3 sequence (DNA): TGTGCCAGCAGCGAACGGGACAGGGCCCCGGGGCCCCAGTACTTC. It yields the protein CASSERDRAPGPQYF.

This chain uses TRBV10-3 with TRBJ2-2; possibly TRBD1 or TRBD2 for D (6 bases each). The V gene's germline CDR1 is ENHRY and CDR2 SYGVKD. The CDR3 extends over 14 amino acids. V lost 7 bases and J lost 3, with 12 bases in between. CDR3 bases: TGTGCCATCAAAGGAGGGGGTGACACCGGGGAGCTGTTTTTT. This sequence encodes CAIKGGGDTGELFF.